This is a list of T cell receptor beta chains from one sample in a study of Ad26.COV2.S vaccination and SARS-CoV-2 variants. Only in-frame clones appear in the TCRdb table, and some are missing; sequencing was by immunoSEQ multiplex PCR. The sample carries 400,000 or so clones, less than 90% recorded once. The sequencing used peripheral blood, collected in a trial of Ad26.COV2.S vaccine versus placebo. The receptor source for this set is a person aged 18-60 years who received the Ad26.COV2.S COVID-19 vaccine or a placebo. CDR3s include the opening cysteine and the closing phenylalanine or tryptophan. Fields, in order: clone size, J gene, D gene, V gene, CDR3 length, CDR3 DNA, CDR3 protein. D genes are given only for firm matches. Size is stated for part of the rows, as once, few or many counts, or as a class when the clone is expanded.

>NA|TRBJ1-3|TRBD1|TRBV7-9|18
TGTGCCAGCAGCTTAGTAAGAACGGGACAGGGGTCCGGAAACACCATATATTTT
CASSLVRTGQGSGNTIYF
>NA|TRBJ1-5|NA|TRBV21-1|16
TGTGCCAGCAGCAAACCCCCGCAGGGGACCAATCAGCCCCAGCATTTT
CASSKPPQGTNQPQHF
>NA|TRBJ1-1|TRBD1|TRBV7-6|14
TGTGCCAGCAGCCCCGGGACAGGGGAGACTGAAGCTTTCTTT
CASSPGTGETEAFF
>NA|TRBJ1-2|TRBD1|TRBV5-4|13
TGTGCCAGCACCCATTCAGGGGGCCGCGGCTACACCTTC
CASTHSGGRGYTF
>NA|TRBJ2-7|NA|TRBV6-5|16
TGTGCCAGCAGTTCCCTTGTTTCCGGGACACACTACGAGCAGTACTTC
CASSSLVSGTHYEQYF
>NA|TRBJ2-3|TRBD2|TRBV30|16
TGTGCCTGGAGTGTTGGCCTAGCGGAGAGCACAGATACGCAGTATTTT
CAWSVGLAESTDTQYF
>NA|TRBJ2-1|NA|TRBV12-3/TRBV12-4|11
TGTGCCAGCAGCCGACTCCATGAGCAGTTCTTC
CASSRLHEQFF
>few|TRBJ1-6|NA|TRBV11-2|18
TGTGCCAGCAGCTTAGGGCAGAGCCGGCAGCTATCTAATTCACCCCTCCACTTT
CASSLGQSRQLSNSPLHF
>NA|TRBJ2-5|NA|TRBV27|13
TGTGCCAGCAGTCCGGGACCGACGAATACCCAGTACTTC
CASSPGPTNTQYF
>once|TRBJ1-4|NA|TRBV5-1|14
TGCGCCAGCAGCCCGGTGGGGACTAATGAAAAACTGTTTTTT
CASSPVGTNEKLFF
>NA|TRBJ1-5|NA|TRBV7-9|14
TGTGCCAGCAGCTTAGAGACAGCGAATCAGCCCCAGCATTTT
CASSLETANQPQHF
>NA|TRBJ2-7|TRBD1|TRBV19|14
TGTGCCAGTAGCAAGACAGGGGTCTTGGTCGAGCAGTACTTC
CASSKTGVLVEQYF
>NA|TRBJ2-7|NA|TRBV11-2|14
TGTGCCAGCAGCCCCTCCGTGGGAACCTACGAGCAGTACTTC
CASSPSVGTYEQYF